One sample yielded the 18 T cell receptor beta chains listed below, sequenced in a study of T cells in Graves' hyperthyroidism and ophthalmopathy (dated by TCRdb to between 2017 and 2020). Receptors were amplified or captured by multiplex PCR. The reads were generated on an Illumina HiSeq 2000. TCR beta CDR3 regions were amplified from RNA transcripts. A first-round RT-PCR of the TCR CDR3 used the HTBI primer set with the Qiagen OneStep RT-PCR kit. The public reads were run again by TCRdb, first through fastp at Q25 and then through MiXCR, and only productive beta chains were kept. Records with the same CDR3 protein are collapsed into one entry carrying the most frequent genes and DNA. The sample data list some 600,000 distinct CDR3 sequences, and roughly 13% of these were observed just once. The top ten hold 5.8% of the sample. Sequencing was carried out using blood. These receptors came from a woman aged 25 to 39 with Graves' hyperthyroidism that later progressed to Graves' ophthalmopathy.

This clonotype has a count of ten or more. J is TRBJ1-1 and V is TRBV6-1; D not certain. CDR3 size: 14 residues. Germline V gene lookup returns CDR1 MNHNS and CDR2 SASEGT. The V and J ends lost 5 bases and 1 base respectively, with 11 bases between them. Here the CDR3 DNA reads TGTGCCAGCAGTCAAGGGTCGTCGAACACTGAAGCTTTCTTT. Its translation is CASSQGSSNTEAFF.

This clonotype was observed a few times. V usage is TRBV5-1 and J usage is TRBJ2-1; D is undetermined. Germline V lookup: CDR1 SGHRS, CDR2 YFSETQ. The CDR3 spans 17 residues. Trimming removed 0 bases from V and 5 bases from J, with 18 bases in between. As DNA, the CDR3 is TGCGCCAGCAGCTTGGGGGCGCGTAGCCTAATGAACAATGAGCAGTTCTTC. Translated: CASSLGARSLMNNEQFF.

V is TRBV12-3 or TRBV12-4 and J is TRBJ2-2; TRBD2 aligns across 7 bases. The CDR3 has 14 amino acids. Trimming at V came to 5 bases and at J to 6 bases, leaving 6 bases not matched to a gene. CDR3 loop: CASSHGGKAGELFF. CDR3 DNA sequence: TGTGCCAGCAGTCACGGGGGGAAAGCCGGGGAGCTGTTTTTT.

This clonotype has ten or more counts. The chain uses TRBV24-1 and TRBJ2-1, with unresolved D. Germline V gene sequence: CDR1 KGHDR, CDR2 SFDVKD. Trimming removed 2 bases at V and 7 bases at J, with 11 bases between. The CDR3 is made up of 14 amino acids. Here the CDR3 DNA reads TGTGCCACCAGTGATTCCCCTTCGGGTAATGAGCAGTTCTTC. The encoded protein is CATSDSPSGNEQFF.

This chain links TRBV28 with TRBJ1-2; D is unresolved. This CDR3 spans 15 amino acids. The V gene lost 3 bases and the J gene lost 3 bases, with 14 bases spanning the gap. Germline V lookup: CDR1 MDHEN, CDR2 SYDVKM. The CDR3 region has the DNA TGTGCCAGCAGTTTGTCGGGCCCTCAGGACTATGGCTACACCTTC. Translation gives CASSLSGPQDYGYTF.

This clonotype was observed a handful of times. The chain employs TRBV27 and TRBJ2-7; 7 nucleotides match TRBD1. This CDR3 comprises 14 residues. Germline V gives CDR1 MNHEY, CDR2 SMNVEV (reference sequence). V lost 6 bases, J lost 2 bases, and 7 bases stayed unmatched. The CDR3 spells CASRRGLGAYEQYF. CDR3 nucleotide sequence: TGTGCCAGCAGGAGGGGGCTGGGTGCCTACGAGCAGTACTTC.

Ten or more counts support this clonotype. The chain has TRBV14 and TRBJ2-3; 11 nucleotides agree with TRBD2. With V trimmed by 4 bases and J by 7 bases, 4 bases remained unmatched. The germline CDR1 and CDR2 sequences are SGHDN and FVKESK. This CDR3 is 14 amino acids long. CDR3 sequence: CASSRGTSGNTQYF. CDR3 DNA: TGTGCCAGCAGCCGTGGGACTAGCGGAAATACGCAGTATTTT.

The table lists this clonotype with many counts. The chain joins TRBV30 to TRBJ2-2, with D maybe TRBD2 (5 bases). The CDR3 has 14 amino acids. Germline assignment: CDR1 GTSNPN and CDR2 SVGIG (reference sequence). Trimming took 5 bases from V and 14 from J, leaving 24 bases between them. The CDR3 bases are TGTGCCTGGGGCCCCGGGGATCTCCCCCTACGCCTGTTTTTT. The encoded protein is CAWGPGDLPLRLFF.

This clonotype was found many times. For the CDR3, the DNA is TGTGCCAGCAGCCAAATAGGGGGCCAGCCCCAGCATTTT. This encodes CASSQIGGQPQHF. The chain combines TRBV3-1 with TRBJ1-5; 7 bases are shared with TRBD1. The CDR3 is made up of 13 amino acids. J gave up 7 bases and V 2 bases, and 2 bases lay outside the gene matches. CDR1 and CDR2 from the germline V gene are LGHDT and YNNKEL (reference sequence).

The CDR3 protein is CATSGSRLNTGELFF. The CDR3 DNA sequence: TGTGCCACCAGTGGGAGTCGGCTGAACACCGGGGAGCTGTTTTTT. This sequence joins TRBV24-1 and TRBJ2-2; D is uncertain. This CDR3 comprises 15 residues. Trimming took 5 bases from V and 1 from J, leaving 10 bases between them. Germline assignment: CDR1 KGHDR and CDR2 SFDVKD.

This clonotype was seen at least ten times. A much larger clone differs from this one at a single base, so this may be a read error. This rearrangement joins TRBV7-9 to TRBJ2-1, with D tentatively TRBD2 (5 bases). The V and J ends lost 1 base and 7 bases respectively, with 5 bases between them. CDR1 is SEHNR and CDR2 is FQNEAQ in the germline V gene (reference sequence). The CDR3 sequence is 12 residues long. The CDR3 region is CASSLVANEQFF. CDR3 in DNA: TGTGCCAGCAGCTTAGTAGCGAATGAGCAGTTCTTC.

This clonotype has at least ten counts. V and J are TRBV11-3 and TRBJ2-3; D may correspond to TRBD1 or TRBD2 (5 bases each). The CDR3 is 19 residues long. Trimming removed 6 bases at V and 0 bases at J, with 25 bases between. CDR1 and CDR2 (germline): SGHNT, YENEEA. The CDR3 spells CASSHPSDRAATSTDTQYF. The CDR3 DNA reads as TGTGCCAGCAGTCATCCCAGCGACAGAGCGGCGACTAGCACAGATACGCAGTATTTT.

This clonotype was counted ten times or more. The V gene is TRBV19, the J gene TRBJ1-2; D gene uncertain. This CDR3 has 17 residues. With 0 bases removed from V and 1 base from J, the gap between germline ends came to 15 bases. The germline V gene has CDR1 LNHDA and CDR2 SQIVND (reference sequence). The CDR3 here is CASSIDTRSPLNYGYTF. The CDR3 DNA sequence: TGTGCCAGTAGTATAGACACAAGATCACCCCTTAACTATGGCTACACCTTC.

The table lists this clonotype with a few counts. The rearrangement joins TRBV6-1 to TRBJ2-3; TRBD1 matches 8 bases. Germline V gives CDR1 MNHNS, CDR2 SASEGT. V shed 7 bases, J shed 3 bases, and the junction held 3 bases outside the gene matches. The CDR3 covers 13 residues. The CDR3 nucleotides are TGTGCCAGCAAGAGACAGGGGACAGATACGCAGTATTTT. Translating gives CASKRQGTDTQYF.

A note on this clonotype: A much larger clone differs from this one at a single base, so this may be a read error. V gene TRBV7-9 combines with J gene TRBJ1-2, with D perhaps matching TRBD1 (5 bases). This CDR3 has 15 residues. V was pared by 9 bases and J by 5 bases, with 22 bases between. Germline CDR1 and CDR2: SEHNR and FQNEAQ (reference sequence). CDR3 in amino acids: CASTQTSTDRYGYTF. The CDR3 DNA follows: TGTGCCAGTACTCAAACTTCGACAGACAGATATGGCTACACCTTC.

This clonotype was observed at least ten times. V and J are TRBV9 and TRBJ2-2; no reliable D call. The germline CDR1 and CDR2 sequences are SGDLS and YYNGEE. V lost 4 bases and J lost 3, with 13 bases in between. CDR3 size: 15 residues. The CDR3 DNA sequence: TGTGCCAGCAGCTTTCTTCCCGACTACACCGGGGAGCTGTTTTTT. It is translated as CASSFLPDYTGELFF.

This clonotype was counted a few times. The rearrangement links TRBV24-1 to TRBJ1-5, with 7 bases lining up with TRBD1. The germline CDR1 and CDR2 sequences are KGHDR and SFDVKD. V trimming: 9 bases; J trimming: 5 bases; junction bases outside the gene matches: 3. The CDR3 extends over 12 amino acids. The CDR3 coding sequence is TGTGCCACCGAAGACAGGGATCAGCCCCAGCATTTT. This translates into CATEDRDQPQHF.

This chain uses TRBV19 with TRBJ2-2; 13 nucleotides agree with TRBD2. Looked up from germline, CDR1 is LNHDA and CDR2 is SQIVND (reference sequence). The CDR3 is made up of 19 amino acids. The V segment lost 3 bases and the J segment 0 bases; nucleotides outside the gene matches: 7. As DNA, the CDR3 is TGTGCCAGTAGTATCGGACCACTAGCGGGAGGGCCGAACACCGGGGAGCTGTTTTTT. Translating it yields CASSIGPLAGGPNTGELFF. Using reference TRBV19 and TRBJ2-2 for the parts outside the CDR3, the full variable domain is DGGITQSPKYLFRKEGQNVTLSCEQNLNHDAMYWYRQDPGQGLRLIYYSQIVNDFQKGDIAEGYSVSREKKESFPLTVTSAQKNPTAFYLCASSIGPLAGGPNTGELFFGEGSRLTVL.